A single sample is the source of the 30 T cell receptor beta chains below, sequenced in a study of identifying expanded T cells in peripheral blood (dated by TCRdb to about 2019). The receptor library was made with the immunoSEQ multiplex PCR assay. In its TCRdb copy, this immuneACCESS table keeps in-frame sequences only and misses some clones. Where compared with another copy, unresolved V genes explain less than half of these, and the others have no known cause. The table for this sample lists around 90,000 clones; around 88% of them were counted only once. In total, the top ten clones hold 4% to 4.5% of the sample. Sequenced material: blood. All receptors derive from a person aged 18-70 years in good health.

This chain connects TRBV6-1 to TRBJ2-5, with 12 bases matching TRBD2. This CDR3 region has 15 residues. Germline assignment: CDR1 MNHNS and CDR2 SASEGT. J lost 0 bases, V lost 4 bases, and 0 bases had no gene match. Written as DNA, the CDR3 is TGTGCCAGCAGTGGACTAGCGGGGGACCAAGAGACCCAGTACTTC. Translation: CASSGLAGDQETQYF.

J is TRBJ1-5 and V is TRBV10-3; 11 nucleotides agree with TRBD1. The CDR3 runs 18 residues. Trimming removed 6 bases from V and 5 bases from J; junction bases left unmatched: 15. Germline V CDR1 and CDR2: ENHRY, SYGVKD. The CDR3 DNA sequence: TGTGCCATCAGGGACCCCCTTACCGGGACAGGGGGAGATCAGCCCCAGCATTTT. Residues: CAIRDPLTGTGGDQPQHF.

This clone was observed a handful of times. The CDR3 nucleotides are TGTGCCAGCAGTGAAGATAAAGGGGGCTGGGGTGAAGCTTTCTTT. As protein: CASSEDKGGWGEAFF. This chain uses TRBV6-1 with TRBJ1-1, with 7 bases identical to TRBD1. CDR1 is MNHNS and CDR2 is SASEGT in the germline V gene. V lost 1 base, J lost 7 bases, and 9 bases stayed unmatched. There are 15 residues in the CDR3.

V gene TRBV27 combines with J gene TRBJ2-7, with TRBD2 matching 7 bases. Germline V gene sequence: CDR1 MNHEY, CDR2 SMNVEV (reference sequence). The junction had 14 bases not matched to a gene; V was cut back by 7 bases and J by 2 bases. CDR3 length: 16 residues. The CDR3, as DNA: TGTGCCAGCAAATTTGGACGGACGGGACTACCCTACGAGCAGTACTTC. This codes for CASKFGRTGLPYEQYF.

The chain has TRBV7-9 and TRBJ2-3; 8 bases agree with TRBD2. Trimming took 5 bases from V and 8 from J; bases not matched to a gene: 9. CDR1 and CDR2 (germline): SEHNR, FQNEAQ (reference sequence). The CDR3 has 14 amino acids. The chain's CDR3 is CASSPGGVGRTQYF. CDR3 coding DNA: TGTGCCAGCAGCCCGGGGGGGGTAGGACGTACGCAGTATTTT.

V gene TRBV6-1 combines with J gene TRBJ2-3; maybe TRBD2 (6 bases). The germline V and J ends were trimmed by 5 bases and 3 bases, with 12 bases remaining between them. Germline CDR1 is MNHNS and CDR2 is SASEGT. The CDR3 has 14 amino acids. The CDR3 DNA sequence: TGTGCCAGCAGTAAGGGACTGCGAACAGATACGCAGTATTTT. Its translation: CASSKGLRTDTQYF.

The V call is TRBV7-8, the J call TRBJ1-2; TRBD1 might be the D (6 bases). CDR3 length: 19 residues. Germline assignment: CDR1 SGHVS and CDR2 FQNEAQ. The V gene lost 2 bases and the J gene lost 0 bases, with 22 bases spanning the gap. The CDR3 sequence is CASSLLVSPGDRTNYGYTF. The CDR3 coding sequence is TGTGCCAGCAGCTTACTGGTTTCGCCTGGTGACAGGACTAACTATGGCTACACCTTC.

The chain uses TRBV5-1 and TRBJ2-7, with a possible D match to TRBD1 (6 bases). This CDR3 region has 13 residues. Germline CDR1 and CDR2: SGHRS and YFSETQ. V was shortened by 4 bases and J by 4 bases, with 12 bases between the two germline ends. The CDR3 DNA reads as TGCGCCAGCAGCCGAGGACAGTTTTACGAGCAGTACTTC. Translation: CASSRGQFYEQYF.

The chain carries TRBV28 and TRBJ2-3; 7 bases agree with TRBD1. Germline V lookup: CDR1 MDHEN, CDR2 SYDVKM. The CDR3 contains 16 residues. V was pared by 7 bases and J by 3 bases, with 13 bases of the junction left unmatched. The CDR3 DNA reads TGTGCCAGCACTCTTTCGTTTGACAGGGTGACAGATACGCAGTATTTT. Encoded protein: CASTLSFDRVTDTQYF.

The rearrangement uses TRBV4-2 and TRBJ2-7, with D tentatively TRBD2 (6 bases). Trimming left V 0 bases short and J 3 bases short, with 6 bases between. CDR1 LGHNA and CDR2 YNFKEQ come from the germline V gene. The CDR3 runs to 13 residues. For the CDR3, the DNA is TGTGCCAGCAGCCAAGAGGGGGGCTACGAGCAGTACTTC. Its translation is CASSQEGGYEQYF.

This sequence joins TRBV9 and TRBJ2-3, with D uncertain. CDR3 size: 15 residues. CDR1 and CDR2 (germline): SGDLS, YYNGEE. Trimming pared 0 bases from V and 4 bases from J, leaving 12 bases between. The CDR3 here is CASSVAVGRADTQYF. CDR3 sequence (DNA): TGTGCCAGCAGCGTAGCGGTGGGCCGGGCAGATACGCAGTATTTT.

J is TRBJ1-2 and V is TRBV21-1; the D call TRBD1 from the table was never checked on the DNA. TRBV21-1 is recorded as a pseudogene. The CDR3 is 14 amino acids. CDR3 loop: CASTATGEIYGYTF. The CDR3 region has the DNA TGTGCCAGCACCGCGACAGGGGAAATCTATGGCTACACCTTC.

CDR3 loop: CASSQEDLDYNEQFF. The CDR3 DNA is TGCGCCAGCAGCCAAGAGGACCTAGACTACAATGAGCAGTTCTTC. J is TRBJ2-1 and V is TRBV4-1; D ambiguous. CDR1 is MGHRA, CDR2 YSYEKL, per germline. The V end lost 0 bases, the J end lost 3 bases, and 9 bases lay between the germline ends. CDR3 size: 15 residues.

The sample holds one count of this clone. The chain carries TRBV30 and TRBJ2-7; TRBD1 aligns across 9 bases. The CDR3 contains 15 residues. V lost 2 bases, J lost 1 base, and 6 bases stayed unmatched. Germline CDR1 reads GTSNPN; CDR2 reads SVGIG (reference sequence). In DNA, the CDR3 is TGTGCCTGGAGTCGAGGGGGGACAGGGTCCTACGAGCAGTACTTC. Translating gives CAWSRGGTGSYEQYF.

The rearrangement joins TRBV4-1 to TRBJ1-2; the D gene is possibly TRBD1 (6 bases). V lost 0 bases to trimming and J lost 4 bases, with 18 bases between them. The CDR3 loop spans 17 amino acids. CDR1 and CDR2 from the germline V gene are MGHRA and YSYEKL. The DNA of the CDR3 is TGCGCCAGCAGCCAAGATTCGATGGGGGCGTCTGCCTATGGCTACACCTTC. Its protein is CASSQDSMGASAYGYTF.

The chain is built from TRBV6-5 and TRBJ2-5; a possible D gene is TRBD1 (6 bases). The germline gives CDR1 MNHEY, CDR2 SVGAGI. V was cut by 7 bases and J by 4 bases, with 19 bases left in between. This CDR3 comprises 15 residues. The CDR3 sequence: CASTSGQTERETQYF. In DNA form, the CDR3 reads TGTGCCAGCACCTCTGGACAGACCGAAAGAGAGACCCAGTACTTC.

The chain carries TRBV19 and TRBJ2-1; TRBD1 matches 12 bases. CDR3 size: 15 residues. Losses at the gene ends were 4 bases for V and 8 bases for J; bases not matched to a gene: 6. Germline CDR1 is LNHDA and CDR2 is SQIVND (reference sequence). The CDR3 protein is CASSTGTGGVDEQFF. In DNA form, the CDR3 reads TGTGCCAGTAGTACCGGGACAGGGGGCGTGGATGAGCAGTTCTTC.

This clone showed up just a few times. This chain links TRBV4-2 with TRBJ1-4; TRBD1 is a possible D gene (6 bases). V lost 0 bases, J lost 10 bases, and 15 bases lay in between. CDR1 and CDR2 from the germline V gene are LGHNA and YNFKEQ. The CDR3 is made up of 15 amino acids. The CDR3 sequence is CASSQEEQGGAKLFF. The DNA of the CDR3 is TGTGCCAGCAGCCAAGAGGAACAGGGAGGCGCAAAACTGTTTTTT.

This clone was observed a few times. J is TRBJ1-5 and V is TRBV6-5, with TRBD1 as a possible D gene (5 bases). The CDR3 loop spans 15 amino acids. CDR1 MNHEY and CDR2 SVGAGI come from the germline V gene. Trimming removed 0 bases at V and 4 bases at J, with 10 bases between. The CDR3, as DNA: TGTGCCAGCAGTTACTCGCGGGACCCGAATCAGCCCCAGCATTTT. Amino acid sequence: CASSYSRDPNQPQHF.

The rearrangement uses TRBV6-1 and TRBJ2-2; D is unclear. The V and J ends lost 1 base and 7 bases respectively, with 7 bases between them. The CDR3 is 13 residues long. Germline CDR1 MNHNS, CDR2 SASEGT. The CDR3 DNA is TGTGCCAGCAGTGAAGGGAGCGTCGGGGAGCTGTTTTTT. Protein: CASSEGSVGELFF.

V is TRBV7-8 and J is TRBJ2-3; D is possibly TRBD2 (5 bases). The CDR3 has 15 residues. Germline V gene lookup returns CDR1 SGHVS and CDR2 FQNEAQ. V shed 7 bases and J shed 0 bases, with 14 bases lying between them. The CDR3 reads CASKIARASTDTQYF. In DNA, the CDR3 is TGTGCCAGCAAAATAGCGCGAGCTAGCACAGATACGCAGTATTTT.

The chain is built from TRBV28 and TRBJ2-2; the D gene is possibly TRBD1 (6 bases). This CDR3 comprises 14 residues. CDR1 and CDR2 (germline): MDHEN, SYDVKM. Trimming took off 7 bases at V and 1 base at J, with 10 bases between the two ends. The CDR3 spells CASNGQLNTGELFF. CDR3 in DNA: TGTGCCAGCAATGGACAGTTGAACACCGGGGAGCTGTTTTTT.

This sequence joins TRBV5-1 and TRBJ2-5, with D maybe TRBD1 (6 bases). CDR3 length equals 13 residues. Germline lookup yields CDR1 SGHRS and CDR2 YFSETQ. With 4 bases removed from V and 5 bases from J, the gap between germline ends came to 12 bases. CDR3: CASSQRQGETQYF. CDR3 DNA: TGCGCCAGCAGCCAAAGGCAGGGGGAGACCCAGTACTTC.

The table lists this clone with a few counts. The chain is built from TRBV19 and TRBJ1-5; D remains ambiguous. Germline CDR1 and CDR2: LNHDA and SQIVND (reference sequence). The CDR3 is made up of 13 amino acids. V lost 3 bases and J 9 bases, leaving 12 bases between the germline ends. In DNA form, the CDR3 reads TGTGCCAGTAGTATCGAAAGAACTCCGCCCCAGCATTTT. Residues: CASSIERTPPQHF.

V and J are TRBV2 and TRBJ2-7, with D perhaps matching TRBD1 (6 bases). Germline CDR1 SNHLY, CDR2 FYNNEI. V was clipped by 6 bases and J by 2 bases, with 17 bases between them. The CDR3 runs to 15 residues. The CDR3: CASSRPATGAYEQYF. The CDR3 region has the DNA TGTGCCAGCAGCCGCCCCGCGACAGGAGCCTACGAGCAGTACTTC.

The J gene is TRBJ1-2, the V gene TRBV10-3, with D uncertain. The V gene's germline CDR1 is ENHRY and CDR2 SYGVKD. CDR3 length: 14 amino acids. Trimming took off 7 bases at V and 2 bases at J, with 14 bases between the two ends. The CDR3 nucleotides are TGTGCCATCAATGACTACGCGACCAACTATGGCTACACCTTC. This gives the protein CAINDYATNYGYTF.

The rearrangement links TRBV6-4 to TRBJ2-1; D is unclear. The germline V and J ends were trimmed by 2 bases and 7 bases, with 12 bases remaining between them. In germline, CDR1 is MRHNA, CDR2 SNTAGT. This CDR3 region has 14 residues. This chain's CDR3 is CASSDPRSGNEQFF. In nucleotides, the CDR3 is TGTGCCAGCAGTGACCCTCGCTCCGGGAATGAGCAGTTCTTC.

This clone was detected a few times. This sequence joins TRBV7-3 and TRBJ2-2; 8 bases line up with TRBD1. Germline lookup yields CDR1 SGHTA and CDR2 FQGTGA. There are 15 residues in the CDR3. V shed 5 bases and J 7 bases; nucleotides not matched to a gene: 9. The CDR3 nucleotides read TGTGCCAGCAGCCCCAGGGGGCCCCCGGTCGGGGAGCTGTTTTTT. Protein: CASSPRGPPVGELFF.

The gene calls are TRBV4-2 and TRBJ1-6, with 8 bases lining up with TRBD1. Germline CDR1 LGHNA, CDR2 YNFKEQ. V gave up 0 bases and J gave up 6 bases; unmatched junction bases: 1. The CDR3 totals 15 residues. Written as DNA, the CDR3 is TGTGCCAGCAGCCAAGACGGACAGGGTAATTCACCCCTCCACTTT. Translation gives CASSQDGQGNSPLHF.

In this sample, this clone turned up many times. CDR3 region: CSVAAGEPYEQYF. The CDR3 DNA follows: TGCAGCGTTGCGGCAGGGGAACCCTACGAGCAGTACTTC. The rearrangement joins TRBV29-1 to TRBJ2-7; tentative D call: TRBD1 (6 bases). This CDR3 is built from 13 residues. V was trimmed by 4 bases and J by 2 bases, leaving 12 bases between them. CDR1 SQVTM and CDR2 ANQGSEA come from the germline V gene.